This is a list of T cell receptor beta chains from one sample in a study of OX40 agonist ivuxolimab in advanced cancers. The table came from immunoSEQ multiplex PCR; TCRdb's copy has only in-frame clones and leaves some out. The sample has approximately 60,000 clones, approximately 80% seen once. Specimen: CD4+ or CD8+ T cells sorted from blood, collected in a trial of the OX40 agonist ivuxolimab. These TCRs come from an adult with an advanced solid tumor such as melanoma, head and neck, liver or kidney cancer. Both conserved end residues are part of each CDR3.

v_call: TRBV30
cdr3_aa: CAWSVLGSSWGYEQYF

v_call: TRBV7-3
cdr3_aa: CASSSTGTGAEAFF

v_call: TRBV5-1
cdr3_aa: CASSLGGSSITYEQYF

v_call: TRBV19
cdr3_aa: CASSRDHSGNTIYF

v_call: TRBV15
cdr3_aa: CATSRGGSYNEQFF

v_call: TRBV11-3
cdr3_aa: CASSLDGSKSPLHF

v_call: TRBV2
cdr3_aa: CASRDRGNEQYF

v_call: TRBV15
cdr3_aa: CATSRDKTYEQYF

v_call: TRBV19
cdr3_aa: CASSIIGGGGNYGYTF

v_call: TRBV19
cdr3_aa: CASKPGGRDNEQFF

v_call: TRBV5-1
cdr3_aa: CASSLVLGGNEQFF

v_call: TRBV30
cdr3_aa: CASTRPYTEAFF

v_call: TRBV18
cdr3_aa: CASSQAHRDSWVEGYTF

v_call: TRBV4-1
cdr3_aa: CASSQGQGNYEQYF

v_call: TRBV7-9
cdr3_aa: CASSSGGTNEKLFF

v_call: TRBV5-4
cdr3_aa: CASSLPGQGANEQFF

v_call: TRBV5-1
cdr3_aa: CASSPQGKAGEQYF

v_call: TRBV2
cdr3_aa: CASSPDREETQYF

v_call: TRBV4-1
cdr3_aa: CASSLMTGAAYEQYF

v_call: TRBV7-3
cdr3_aa: CASSEGPSGAEAFF

v_call: TRBV19
cdr3_aa: CASSPGVWSTDTQYF

v_call: TRBV7-2
cdr3_aa: CASSLAAGQFHEQYF

v_call: TRBV18
cdr3_aa: CASSPRRIPAGELFF

v_call: TRBV7-9
cdr3_aa: CASSLGQGDYGYTF

v_call: TRBV4-3
cdr3_aa: CASSQGLPSYNSPLHF

v_call: TRBV7-8
cdr3_aa: CASSFSETANNEQFF

v_call: TRBV7-7
cdr3_aa: CASSLDSSYNEQFF

v_call: TRBV5-4
cdr3_aa: CASSFEGSRTTPRGYTF

v_call: TRBV19
cdr3_aa: CASSIRRGHQETQYF

v_call: TRBV11-3
cdr3_aa: CASSPATGDTQYF

v_call: TRBV5-4
cdr3_aa: CASSLETLGNTEAFF

v_call: TRBV4-1
cdr3_aa: CASSQIHSTGSYEQYF

v_call: TRBV4-1
cdr3_aa: CASSPGLADGEQYF

v_call: TRBV11-2
cdr3_aa: CASSSTGGVTNVLTF

v_call: TRBV11-2
cdr3_aa: CASSRIQRESYEQYF

v_call: TRBV5-1
cdr3_aa: CASSASGTANEQFF

v_call: TRBV5-1
cdr3_aa: CASSLQTEYGYTF

v_call: TRBV11-3
cdr3_aa: CASSYRGSGNTIYF

v_call: TRBV18
cdr3_aa: CASSPPVGTDTQYF

v_call: TRBV11-3
cdr3_aa: CASSTSRADTQYF

v_call: TRBV5-1
cdr3_aa: CASSLGGRTGELFF

v_call: TRBV7-2
cdr3_aa: CASSLGGTGGAGNQPQHF

v_call: TRBV5-4
cdr3_aa: CASSLVGGSKAGELFF

v_call: TRBV5-1
cdr3_aa: CASSLNAYNEQFF

v_call: TRBV2
cdr3_aa: CASRPTGGTGELFF

v_call: TRBV6-4
cdr3_aa: CASSDSTSGGATQYF

v_call: TRBV18
cdr3_aa: CASSPPDRGQGYTF

v_call: TRBV5-1
cdr3_aa: CASSLSRVGTEAFF

v_call: TRBV4-2
cdr3_aa: CASSQGRGTGDEKLFF

v_call: TRBV5-1
cdr3_aa: CASSLGQGGYGYTF

v_call: TRBV11-3
cdr3_aa: CASSKTENYGYTF

v_call: TRBV4-1
cdr3_aa: CASTGGTGQASAEQFF

v_call: TRBV5-1
cdr3_aa: CASSTTSGTYNEQFF

v_call: TRBV10-3
cdr3_aa: CAISDPRRSTEAFF

v_call: TRBV18
cdr3_aa: CASSPQGGENTEAFF

v_call: TRBV5-1
cdr3_aa: CASSLSGQLNTEAFF

v_call: TRBV2
cdr3_aa: CASSGGFNTDTQYF